The 28 T cell receptor beta chains below all came from one sample that was sequenced in a study of blood T cell repertoires in COVID-19. Data came from immunoSEQ multiplex PCR; TCRdb stores just in-frame clones and leaves some out. The sample lists around 250,000 clones, around 80% seen once, with around 3.4% in the top ten. Sample: peripheral blood. The receptors were gathered from a woman aged 18 to 35 with acute or convalescent COVID-19.

The V gene is TRBV14, the J gene TRBJ1-1; possible D gene TRBD1, 6 bases. Trimming removed 0 bases from V and 11 bases from J, with 13 bases in between. Per the germline V gene, CDR1 is SGHDN and CDR2 is FVKESK. The CDR3 spans 13 residues. The CDR3 reads CASSQDRQVRAFF. CDR3 sequence (DNA): TGTGCCAGCAGCCAAGATCGACAGGTCAGGGCTTTCTTT.

This clone was recorded only once. J is TRBJ2-1 and V is TRBV10-1; 12 nucleotides agree with TRBD2. Germline V gene sequence: CDR1 WNHNN, CDR2 SYGVQD (reference sequence). J lost 4 bases, V lost 2 bases, and 6 bases had no gene match. The CDR3 totals 17 residues. Here the CDR3 reads CASSEDALAGGYNEQFF. In nucleotides, the CDR3 is TGCGCCAGCAGTGAGGATGCACTAGCGGGAGGATACAATGAGCAGTTCTTC.

The rearrangement joins TRBV18 to TRBJ2-6; 12 nucleotides agree with TRBD1. CDR1 and CDR2 (germline): KGHSH, LQKENI. The junction had 6 bases not matched to a gene; V was cut back by 2 bases and J by 4 bases. This CDR3 has 18 residues. Here the CDR3 reads CASSPGGQGALGANVLTF. For the CDR3, the DNA is TGTGCCAGCTCACCAGGGGGACAGGGGGCGCTCGGGGCCAACGTCCTGACTTTC.

The chain combines TRBV7-3 with TRBJ2-5; 9 bases match TRBD2. Germline V gene sequence: CDR1 SGHTA, CDR2 FQGTGA. Trimming at V came to 8 bases and at J to 5 bases, leaving 15 bases not matched to a gene. This CDR3 is 16 amino acids long. The CDR3 protein is CASGRMSSGIRETQYF. For the CDR3, the DNA is TGTGCCAGCGGTCGGATGTCTAGCGGGATTCGTGAGACCCAGTACTTC.

The chain joins TRBV7-9 to TRBJ2-7, with D unresolved. Germline V gene data show CDR1 as SEHNR and CDR2 as FQNEAQ (reference sequence). Trimming shortened V by 1 base and J by 13 bases, and 11 bases separated the two germline ends. This CDR3 comprises 11 residues. CDR3 in amino acids: CASSLGQPTYF. DNA for the CDR3: TGTGCCAGCAGCTTAGGGCAGCCGACTTACTTC.

The genes are TRBV29-1 and TRBJ2-4; weak D call: TRBD1 (6 bases). The CDR3 contains 18 residues. V was trimmed by 0 bases and J by 8 bases, leaving 26 bases between them. Germline-derived CDR1 and CDR2 are SQVTM and ANQGSEA. The CDR3 protein is CSVEDRARQDSVIDIQYF. The CDR3 nucleotides read TGCAGCGTTGAAGATCGGGCGAGACAGGACTCCGTGATAGACATTCAGTACTTC.

The J gene is TRBJ2-7, the V gene TRBV7-8; TRBD2 aligns across 10 bases. This CDR3 spans 13 amino acids. V was clipped by 1 base and J by 10 bases; unmatched bases: 4. Germline loops: CDR1 SGHVS, CDR2 FQNEAQ. The CDR3 bases are TGTGCCAGCAGCTTAGGGTCTAGCGGGAGCCAGTACTTC. Protein sequence: CASSLGSSGSQYF.

The chain recombines TRBV30 with TRBJ2-4, with a tentative D call TRBD1 (5 bases). This CDR3 has 14 residues. The germline CDR1 and CDR2 sequences are GTSNPN and SVGIG (reference sequence). Trimming pared 4 bases from V and 3 bases from J, leaving 13 bases between. CDR3 sequence reads: CAWTYGTGKNIQYF. The CDR3 DNA follows: TGTGCCTGGACCTATGGAACAGGCAAAAACATTCAGTACTTC.

The chain uses TRBV6-5 and TRBJ2-7; D might be TRBD2 (5 bases). The germline V and J ends were trimmed by 6 bases and 10 bases, with 19 bases remaining between them. CDR3 size: 13 residues. Germline assignment: CDR1 MNHEY and CDR2 SVGAGI. The CDR3 DNA is TGTGCCAGCAGACCCGAGAGGGCTCGAAAACAGTACTTC. This sequence encodes CASRPERARKQYF.

This chain links TRBV5-1 with TRBJ1-2; TRBD1 matches 7 bases. This CDR3 spans 13 amino acids. With V trimmed by 4 bases and J by 5 bases, 5 bases remained unmatched. The germline gives CDR1 SGHRS, CDR2 YFSETQ. This chain's CDR3 is CASSPTQGYGYTF. The CDR3 nucleotides are TGCGCCAGCAGCCCAACACAGGGGTATGGCTACACCTTC.

Notes on this clone: This sample includes further DNA sequences coding for the same CDR3. The gene calls are TRBV6-5 and TRBJ1-1; perhaps TRBD1 as D (5 bases). This CDR3 is built from 11 residues. V shed 4 bases and J shed 7 bases, with 7 bases lying between them. CDR1 is MNHEY, CDR2 SVGAGI, per germline. CDR3 loop: CASSSQGEAFF. Written as DNA, the CDR3 is TGTGCCAGCAGTTCCCAGGGTGAAGCTTTCTTT.

The CDR3 spells CASRTGGIQPQHF. Written as DNA, the CDR3 is TGTGCCAGCAGGACAGGGGGGATTCAGCCCCAGCATTTT. This chain joins TRBV19 and TRBJ1-5; 10 bases line up with TRBD1. Germline lookup yields CDR1 LNHDA and CDR2 SQIVND (reference sequence). This CDR3 comprises 13 residues. V was clipped by 9 bases and J by 6 bases; unmatched bases: 5.

The rearrangement links TRBV7-9 to TRBJ1-6; D unresolved. This CDR3 is built from 15 residues. Germline V lookup: CDR1 SEHNR, CDR2 FQNEAQ (reference sequence). The ends were cut back, 1 base at V and 6 bases at J, with 10 bases in the middle. In DNA, the CDR3 is TGTGCCAGCAGCTTAGTTATCCGGGGTAATTCACCCCTCCACTTT. Encoded protein: CASSLVIRGNSPLHF.

The genes are TRBV6-5 and TRBJ2-3; D possibly corresponds to TRBD2 (6 bases). Germline V gives CDR1 MNHEY, CDR2 SVGAGI. V lost 8 bases and J lost 6, with 18 bases in between. The CDR3 totals 14 residues. CDR3 in DNA: TGTGCCAGCCGCGGGACCTTTACGTCGGATACGCAGTATTTT. It translates to CASRGTFTSDTQYF.

The chain couples TRBV7-9 to TRBJ2-5; D is unclear. The CDR3 covers 12 residues. Germline CDR1 SEHNR, CDR2 FQNEAQ (reference sequence). V gave up 2 bases and J gave up 5 bases, with 6 bases separating them. Written as DNA, the CDR3 is TGTGCCAGCAGCTTATTGTCGGAGACCCAGTACTTC. Its translation: CASSLLSETQYF. Based on the CDR3 plus reference TRBV7-9 and TRBJ2-5, the full variable domain is DTGVSQNPRHKITKRGQNVTFRCDPISEHNRLYWYRQTLGQGPEFLTYFQNEAQLEKSRLLSDRFSAERPKGSFSTLEIQRTEQGDSAMYLCASSLLSETQYFGPGTRLLVL.

The sample holds one count of this clone. The V gene is TRBV5-4, the J gene TRBJ2-1; possibly TRBD2 for D (5 bases). This CDR3 is built from 13 residues. V shed 6 bases and J shed 6 bases, with 13 bases lying between them. Germline CDR1 and CDR2: SGHNT and YYREEE (reference sequence). CDR3 amino acids: CASKLESGNEQFF. CDR3 bases: TGTGCCAGCAAACTAGAGAGCGGCAATGAGCAGTTCTTC.

This clone was observed a single time. This CDR3 reads CASRPTGGAYGYTF. Written as DNA, the CDR3 is TGTGCCAGCAGGCCTACAGGGGGCGCCTATGGCTACACCTTC. The chain combines TRBV6-5 with TRBJ1-2; 9 positions agree with TRBD1. V gave up 6 bases and J gave up 4 bases; unmatched junction bases: 6. Germline CDR1 MNHEY, CDR2 SVGAGI. The CDR3 runs to 14 residues.

This chain uses TRBV28 with TRBJ2-3; 15 bases agree with TRBD2. The V and J ends lost 2 bases and 0 bases, in that order; junction bases with no gene match: 3. The CDR3 is 18 residues long. The V gene's germline CDR1 is MDHEN and CDR2 SYDVKM. CDR3 DNA sequence: TGTGCCAGCAGTTTACTCGGGACTAGCGGGAGGAGCACAGATACGCAGTATTTT. This encodes CASSLLGTSGRSTDTQYF.

The chain employs TRBV4-2 and TRBJ2-1, with 12 positions matching TRBD2. Germline V gene sequence: CDR1 LGHNA, CDR2 YNFKEQ. This CDR3 comprises 16 residues. The V gene end was trimmed by 4 bases and the J gene end by 9 bases; junction bases not matched to a gene: 10. This chain's CDR3 is CASSLDGTSGLREQFF. The CDR3 region has the DNA TGTGCCAGCAGCCTAGACGGGACTAGCGGGTTACGTGAGCAGTTCTTC.

This clone was recorded a few times. This chain links TRBV30 with TRBJ1-6; 8 nucleotides line up with TRBD1. Germline loops: CDR1 GTSNPN, CDR2 SVGIG (reference sequence). This CDR3 is built from 15 residues. Trimming at V came to 5 bases and at J to 7 bases, leaving 10 bases not matched to a gene. The CDR3 sequence is CAWQIRDRHNSPLHF. The CDR3 coding sequence is TGTGCCTGGCAAATACGGGACAGGCACAATTCACCCCTCCACTTT. Combining the CDR3 with reference TRBV30 and TRBJ1-6 gives the whole variable domain SQTIHQWPATLVQPVGSPLSLECTVEGTSNPNLYWYRQAAGRGLQLLFYSVGIGQISSEVPQNLSASRPQDRQFILSSKKLLLSDSGFYLCAWQIRDRHNSPLHFGNGTRLTVT.

This clone was recorded only once. V and J are TRBV30 and TRBJ2-3, with 8 bases identical to TRBD2. J lost 1 base, V lost 3 bases, and 0 bases had no gene match. CDR1 and CDR2 from the germline V gene are GTSNPN and SVGIG (reference sequence). The CDR3 is 13 amino acids. Here the CDR3 reads CAWRLAGTDTQYF. The CDR3 coding sequence is TGTGCCTGGAGACTAGCGGGCACAGATACGCAGTATTTT.

The chain uses TRBV19 and TRBJ1-5; TRBD1 agrees at 10 bases. Germline CDR1 and CDR2: LNHDA and SQIVND (reference sequence). This CDR3 contains 16 residues. The V segment lost 6 bases and the J segment 5 bases; nucleotides outside the gene matches: 10. The CDR3 coding sequence is TGTGCCAGTAGCGGACAGGGGGTGATGACCGATCAGCCCCAGCATTTT. Translated, it gives CASSGQGVMTDQPQHF.

The V gene is TRBV21-1, the J gene TRBJ1-3. TRBV21-1 is flagged as a pseudogene. This CDR3 is built from 14 residues. CDR3: CATPGKYSGNTIYF. CDR3 coding DNA: TGTGCCACCCCCGGGAAATACTCTGGAAACACCATATATTTT.

J is TRBJ1-4 and V is TRBV6-2 or TRBV6-3, with 8 bases that match TRBD1. Germline V gives CDR1 MNHEY, CDR2 SVGEGT. V was pared by 0 bases and J by 0 bases, with 9 bases of the junction left unmatched. CDR3 length: 19 amino acids. This chain's CDR3 is CASSYSMGQESATNEKLFF. In DNA form, the CDR3 reads TGTGCCAGCAGTTACTCGATGGGACAGGAGAGTGCAACTAATGAAAAACTGTTTTTT.

This clone was found a few times. The J gene is TRBJ2-1, the V gene TRBV5-6; D is perhaps TRBD1 (6 bases). The CDR3 totals 15 residues. V was shortened by 3 bases and J by 6 bases, with 16 bases between the two germline ends. Germline V gene sequence: CDR1 SGHDT, CDR2 YYEEEE. CDR3 amino acids: CASSSPTLGGNEQFF. The CDR3 nucleotides read TGTGCCAGCAGCTCCCCAACCCTAGGGGGCAATGAGCAGTTCTTC.

This clone has just a few counts. This rearrangement joins TRBV4-2 to TRBJ1-1, with unresolved D. V was cut by 0 bases and J by 1 base, with 9 bases left in between. This CDR3 spans 15 amino acids. Per germline, CDR1 LGHNA and CDR2 YNFKEQ. The CDR3 region is CASSQDTGRNTEAFF. The CDR3 region has the DNA TGTGCCAGCAGCCAAGATACGGGGAGGAACACTGAAGCTTTCTTT.

CDR3 loop: CSASVSGQSNTEAFF. In nucleotides, the CDR3 is TGCAGTGCTAGTGTCTCGGGACAGTCGAACACTGAAGCTTTCTTT. This sequence joins TRBV20-1 and TRBJ1-1; 7 nucleotides line up with TRBD1. V gave up 3 bases and J gave up 1 base; unmatched junction bases: 8. CDR1 is DFQATT and CDR2 is SNEGSKA in the germline V gene (reference sequence). The CDR3 has 15 amino acids.

This chain joins TRBV2 and TRBJ1-2; 8 positions match TRBD1. Per the germline V gene, CDR1 is SNHLY and CDR2 is FYNNEI. V shed 11 bases, J shed 5 bases, and the junction held 7 bases outside the gene matches. The CDR3 is 12 residues long. The CDR3 DNA is TGTGCCGGCCAGGGGGCAAGGTATGGCTACACCTTC. This gives the protein CAGQGARYGYTF.